The sequence of this T cell receptor beta chain was determined in a study of T cells after yellow fever vaccination (dated by TCRdb to about 2019). A note on the overall study: Libraries from fractions with low cell numbers were prepared with the SMART-Seq v4 Ultra Low Input RNA kit. Blood was drawn at multiple timepoints before and after primary and secondary immunization, with bulk PBMC replicates and cell subsets isolated. The cohort comprised two healthy male donors, one aged 18 to 30 and one aged 30 to 39 years. To follow T-cell clones before and after both primary and booster YFV17D yellow fever vaccination, bulk TCR alpha and beta repertoires underwent longitudinal sequencing. The investigation overall reported the following: A small fraction of clonotypes showed up in both the CD4 and CD8 compartments, probably as a result of convergent recombination. After the booster, most of the clones that had expanded following primary vaccination were detected again (about 95% of CD4 and 80% to 90% of CD8), which suggests that memory was broadly maintained. The secondary T-cell response was weaker than the primary response but faster, peaking on day 5 instead of day 15. Only a couple of donors were included in the study, so the extent to which the findings can be generalized is limited. Computational filtering was needed because FACS-sorted repertoires could contain abundant contaminating clonotypes from the bulk population.

TCR cDNA was synthesized by 5'RACE template switching, through which a universal primer site and unique molecular identifiers were introduced. Priming of cDNA synthesis was performed from both the TCR alpha and TCR beta constant segments. Library amplification used two PCR steps, and the second PCR step added sample barcodes and sequencing adapters. Sequencing of libraries was done on Illumina HiSeq 2500 (2x100 bp) or NovaSeq (2x150 bp). For the original study's pipeline: Reads were demultiplexed and collapsed into UMI consensus sequences with MIGEC, and V(D)J alignment was performed with MiXCR. Using edgeR on replicate PBMC samples, clonotypes were called vaccine-responding if FDR was below 0.01 and the log2 fold change was above 5 up to day 15. Each bulk clonotype was labeled CD4 or CD8 based on which sequenced repertoire, CD4 or CD8, contained the clonotype at higher abundance. TCRdb applied fastp at Q25 and MiXCR to the public reads, then kept only in-frame beta chains. Each record represents a unique CDR3 protein, reported with the most common genes and DNA among its rows. TCRdb, not the original authors, processed these V and J calls. Counted in this sample were 500,000 to 650,000 distinct CDR3 sequences; approximately 13% of them appeared once. 14% to 15% of the sample comes from the top ten.

As to this clonotype: This clone's antigen is unknown. No base quality information exists; no much larger clone differs at one position.

The treatment or condition label for this specimen denotes: live attenuated yellow fever vaccine strain. At each blood-draw timepoint, two biological replicates of bulk PBMCs were collected. PBMCs were isolated from peripheral blood using a standard Ficoll-Paque protocol. RNA was extracted with TriZol from bulk PBMCs, CD4 and CD8 fractions, and dextramer-positive and dextramer-negative fractions. This receptor was identified in a man in his thirties or forties who received the YFV17D yellow fever vaccine. The starting material was PBMCs, obtained on the day of the yellow fever booster vaccination.

The nucleotides read TGTGCCACCAGACAGGGGAACCAAGAGACCCAGTACTTC. Translated, this is CATRQGNQETQYF. The receptor chain draws on TRBV24-1 and TRBJ2-5; TRBD1 matches 7 bases in the middle. The CDR3 holds 13 amino acids from the cysteine to the phenylalanine. CDR3 DNA only is kept here, 39 bases in frame from base 1. Germline trimming: 7 bases from V, 0 bases from J; junction bases outside gene matches: 1. Sequences KGHDR (CDR1) and SFDVKD (CDR2) are obtained from the germline V gene.